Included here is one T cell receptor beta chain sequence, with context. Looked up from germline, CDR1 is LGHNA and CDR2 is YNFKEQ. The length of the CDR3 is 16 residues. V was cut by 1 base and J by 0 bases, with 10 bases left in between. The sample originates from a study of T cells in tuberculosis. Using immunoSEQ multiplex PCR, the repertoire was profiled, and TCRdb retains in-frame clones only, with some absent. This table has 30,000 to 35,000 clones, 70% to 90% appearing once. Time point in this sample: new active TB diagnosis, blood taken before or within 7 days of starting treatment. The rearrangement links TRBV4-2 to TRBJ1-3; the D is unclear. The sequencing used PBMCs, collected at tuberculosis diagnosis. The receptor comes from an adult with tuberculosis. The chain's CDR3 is CASSQARTFSGNTIYF. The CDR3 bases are TGTGCCAGCAGCCAAGCGCGCACCTTCTCTGGAAACACCATATATTTT.